The clone carrying this TCR beta chain came up many times. CDR3-region Arm-PCR and iRepertoire HTBI primers produced the TCR beta libraries. TCRdb recomputed calls from the multiplex PCR reads with MiXCR, one row per CDR3 protein. The table has 530,000 or so distinct CDR3 sequences, approximately 12% seen once. This sample was included in a study of regulatory T cells in long-lasting Graves disease. The J segment lost 7 bases and the V segment lost 2 bases, leaving 7 bases of the junction unmatched. The CDR3 has 15 residues. Germline CDR1 reads KGHDR; CDR2 reads SFDVKD. Time point of the sample: newly diagnosed GD, antithyroid drugs for less than 3 months. PBMC RNA served as the TCR library source. These same records also appear under a second study, on T cells in Graves' hyperthyroidism and ophthalmopathy.

The sample consisted of peripheral blood mononuclear cells (PBMCs), taken at new diagnosis, from a patient treated with antithyroid drugs. V gene TRBV24-1 combines with J gene TRBJ2-1; 7 nucleotides line up with TRBD1. The TCR originated in a man aged 30 to 45 with Graves disease. The CDR3 nucleotides are TGTGCCACCAGTGATTCAGGCAGGGGGTATAATGAGCAGTTCTTC. Translating it yields CATSDSGRGYNEQFF.